This is a list of T cell receptor beta chains from one sample in a study of T-cell reconstitution after alpha-beta-depleted transplantation in children. One entry per CDR3 protein results from TCRdb running MiXCR on the PCR reads. The sample includes about 640,000 distinct CDR3 sequences, approximately 16% of them seen just once. The sample in question was PBMCs from the stem cell graft donor, obtained from the stem cell graft. Receptors originate from a human donor who donated a stem cell graft to a child with acute myeloid leukemia. The CDR3 runs from the conserved cysteine through the conserved F or W. Each record gives: J gene, V gene, CDR3 length, clone size, D gene, CDR3 protein, CDR3 DNA. D genes are given only for firm matches. The size field is filled for only some rows; it gives once, few, many or a size class.

TRBJ1-1	TRBV5-1	13	-	-	CASSGRGGAEAFF	TGCGCCAGCAGCGGCCGGGGGGGCGCTGAAGCTTTCTTT
TRBJ1-1	TRBV29-1	16	few	-	CSVKGEYRRGDTEAFF	TGCAGCGTCAAGGGAGAATACCGGCGGGGGGACACTGAAGCTTTCTTT
TRBJ2-3	TRBV6-1	17	few	TRBD2	CASTTSGGGQSTDTQYF	TGTGCCAGCACCACTAGCGGGGGGGGACAATCCACAGATACGCAGTATTTT
TRBJ2-3	TRBV20-1	15	-	TRBD2	CSARTSGGGPDTQYF	TGCAGTGCACGGACTAGCGGGGGGGGGCCAGATACGCAGTATTTT
TRBJ1-6	TRBV5-6	14	many	-	CASSLGTSRSPLHF	TGTGCCAGCAGCTTGGGGACATCTCGGTCACCCCTCCACTTT
TRBJ1-2	TRBV13	15	many	-	CASSLGPTSNYGYTF	TGTGCCAGCAGCTTAGGCCCGACATCGAACTATGGCTACACCTTC
TRBJ1-1	TRBV20-1	15	many	TRBD1	CSARDRHNLNTEAFF	TGCAGTGCCCGGGACAGACACAACTTGAACACTGAAGCTTTCTTT
TRBJ1-4	TRBV7-2	14	many	TRBD1	CASSLDRWDEKLFF	TGTGCCAGCAGCTTGGACAGGTGGGACGAAAAACTGTTTTTT
TRBJ2-1	TRBV27	15	many	-	CASSSMGVGYNEQFF	TGTGCCAGCAGTTCTATGGGGGTGGGCTACAATGAGCAGTTCTTC
TRBJ2-1	TRBV29-1	13	many	TRBD2	CSVTAGAYNEQFF	TGCAGCGTCACAGCGGGGGCCTACAATGAGCAGTTCTTC